Each of the 22 T cell receptor beta chains below was sequenced from the same sample in a study of cytomegalovirus exposure and HLA in healthy donors. Repertoires were generated with immunoSEQ multiplex PCR, while TCRdb's copy carries only in-frame clones and drops some. The sample shows approximately 300,000 clones, around 86% of them seen only once. Specimen: PBMCs. Every receptor here comes from a woman between 18 and 30 years old in good health and CMV-seronegative.

The chain employs TRBV15 and TRBJ1-2; D call uncertain. Trimming shortened V by 8 bases and J by 3 bases, and 7 bases separated the two germline ends. This CDR3 contains 11 residues. The germline V gene has CDR1 LNHNV and CDR2 YYDKDF (reference sequence). CDR3 nucleotide sequence: TGTGCCACCCGACGGGACTATGGCTACACCTTC. This encodes CATRRDYGYTF.

The chain links TRBV6-1 to TRBJ1-3, with TRBD1 matching over 9 bases. V lost 0 bases and J lost 4; bases outside the gene matches: 7. The length of the CDR3 is 17 residues. Germline CDR1 reads MNHNS; CDR2 reads SASEGT. CDR3 coding DNA: TGTGCCAGCAGTGAAGCGGCCCGGGACAGGGTCGGAAACACCATATATTTT. Translating it yields CASSEAARDRVGNTIYF.

The chain has TRBV6-5 and TRBJ2-7; D may be TRBD2 (6 bases). V lost 6 bases and J lost 4, with 16 bases in between. This CDR3 contains 14 residues. CDR1 is MNHEY, CDR2 SVGAGI, per germline. This chain's CDR3 is CASSYGGTEYEQYF. For the CDR3, the DNA is TGTGCCAGCAGCTACGGAGGGACCGAATACGAGCAGTACTTC.

This chain joins TRBV7-9 and TRBJ2-7, with 7 bases matching TRBD2. Germline-derived CDR1 and CDR2 are SEHNR and FQNEAQ (reference sequence). Trimming cost V 4 bases and J 2 bases; bases outside gene matches: 11. The CDR3 extends over 16 amino acids. This chain's CDR3 is CASSWVGAGDAYEQYF. Here the CDR3 DNA reads TGTGCCAGCAGCTGGGTAGGGGCGGGAGATGCCTACGAGCAGTACTTC.

J is TRBJ1-5 and V is TRBV19; 9 bases are a match to TRBD1. Germline trimming cut 7 bases from V and 11 bases from J; bases unmatched to any gene: 12. The germline gives CDR1 LNHDA, CDR2 SQIVND (reference sequence). The CDR3 runs 14 residues. The CDR3 coding sequence is TGTGCCAGTAAGAAGGGACAGGGCTCCGGGGCCCAGCATTTT. Translated: CASKKGQGSGAQHF. The full variable domain, completed using reference TRBV19 and TRBJ1-5, is DGGITQSPKYLFRKEGQNVTLSCEQNLNHDAMYWYRQDPGQGLRLIYYSQIVNDFQKGDIAEGYSVSREKKESFPLTVTSAQKNPTAFYLCASKKGQGSGAQHFGDGTRLSIL.

The rearrangement uses TRBV6-5 and TRBJ2-1, with D possibly TRBD1 on 6 matching bases. This CDR3 spans 15 amino acids. Deletions cut 2 bases from V and 0 bases from J, with 8 bases between. Germline V gives CDR1 MNHEY, CDR2 SVGAGI. The CDR3 bases are TGTGCCAGCAGTTACGACAGGAACTCCTACAATGAGCAGTTCTTC. As protein: CASSYDRNSYNEQFF.

The chain couples TRBV13 to TRBJ1-3; TRBD1 matches at 7 bases. V was pared by 4 bases and J by 0 bases, with 3 bases of the junction left unmatched. CDR1 and CDR2 from the germline V gene are PRHDT and FYEKMQ (reference sequence). The CDR3 consists of 15 residues. CDR3 nucleotides: TGTGCCAGCAGCTGGGGGACAGCCTCTGGAAACACCATATATTTT. It yields the protein CASSWGTASGNTIYF.

The rearrangement uses TRBV28 and TRBJ1-1; D gene uncertain. Germline CDR1 is MDHEN and CDR2 is SYDVKM. V lost 3 bases, J lost 0 bases, and 14 bases lay in between. This CDR3 contains 16 residues. CDR3 nucleotide sequence: TGTGCCAGCAGTTTGGTCGGGGTTGGCATGAACACTGAAGCTTTCTTT. It specifies CASSLVGVGMNTEAFF.

This clone was seen a handful of times. This rearrangement joins TRBV7-9 to TRBJ2-7, with D tentatively TRBD2 (5 bases). CDR3 length equals 14 residues. Germline loops: CDR1 SEHNR, CDR2 FQNEAQ (reference sequence). The germline V and J ends were trimmed by 4 bases and 2 bases, with 12 bases remaining between them. The CDR3 DNA is TGTGCCAGCAGCTCGAGGGAATCGCCCTACGAGCAGTACTTC. This sequence encodes CASSSRESPYEQYF.

This chain joins TRBV5-1 and TRBJ2-2; D unclear. The V and J ends lost 2 bases and 1 base respectively, with 6 bases between them. The CDR3 has 14 residues. The germline V gene has CDR1 SGHRS and CDR2 YFSETQ. The CDR3 loop is CASSFPKNTGELFF. CDR3 nucleotides: TGCGCCAGCAGCTTCCCAAAGAACACCGGGGAGCTGTTTTTT.

The CDR3 nucleotides are TGTGCCAGCAGTGAAAGGGACAGTAGCTCCTACGAGCAGTACTTC. It is translated as CASSERDSSSYEQYF. The chain carries TRBV6-1 and TRBJ2-7; 7 nucleotides agree with TRBD1. There are 15 residues in the CDR3. The ends lost 2 bases at V and 0 bases at J; junction bases unmatched: 4. Germline values: CDR1 MNHNS, CDR2 SASEGT.

The genes are TRBV2 and TRBJ2-1; 8 positions match TRBD2. Looked up from germline, CDR1 is SNHLY and CDR2 is FYNNEI. Trimming cost V 10 bases and J 7 bases; bases outside gene matches: 18. The CDR3 extends over 16 amino acids. The CDR3, as DNA: TGTGCCAATTCAGCGGGGGCACTAGCGGTAAGGAATGAGCAGTTCTTC. The encoded protein is CANSAGALAVRNEQFF.

For this clone: Within the sample, other DNA sequences also encode this same CDR3. The V gene is TRBV28, the J gene TRBJ2-7, with TRBD2 identical over 11 bases. The CDR3 length is 14 residues. Per germline, CDR1 MDHEN and CDR2 SYDVKM. V dropped 5 bases and J dropped 1; count of bases not matched to a gene: 1. CDR3 in DNA: TGTGCCAGCAGTGTAGCGGGAGGGTCCTACGAGCAGTACTTC. Its protein is CASSVAGGSYEQYF.

This chain connects TRBV7-2 to TRBJ1-4; D gene uncertain. Germline values: CDR1 SGHTA, CDR2 FQGNSA. Trimming removed 6 bases at V and 3 bases at J, with 11 bases between. The CDR3 sequence is 14 residues long. This CDR3 reads CASRLGGSNEKLFF. The CDR3 DNA reads TGTGCCAGCAGGTTGGGAGGTTCTAATGAAAAACTGTTTTTT.

V usage is TRBV7-6 and J usage is TRBJ2-7; D perhaps matches TRBD1 (7 bases). Trimming cost V 4 bases and J 0 bases, with 16 bases left between them. The CDR3 totals 16 residues. Germline loops: CDR1 SGHVS, CDR2 FNYEAQ. The CDR3 protein is CASSSGGHRGSYEQYF. As DNA, the CDR3 is TGTGCCAGCAGCTCCGGGGGCCACAGGGGCTCCTACGAGCAGTACTTC.

This chain links TRBV6-5 with TRBJ2-7; 8 nucleotides line up with TRBD1. The junction had 7 bases not matched to a gene; V was cut back by 5 bases and J by 4 bases. CDR1 and CDR2 from the germline V gene are MNHEY and SVGAGI. The CDR3 extends over 14 amino acids. This chain's CDR3 is CASSRTGSRYEQYF. CDR3 coding DNA: TGTGCCAGCAGTCGGACAGGGAGTAGGTACGAGCAGTACTTC.

J is TRBJ2-7 and V is TRBV28; 10 positions match TRBD2. V shed 8 bases, J shed 5 bases, and the junction held 9 bases outside the gene matches. Germline values: CDR1 MDHEN, CDR2 SYDVKM. The CDR3 extends over 14 amino acids. This CDR3 is CASQKAGTSDEQYF. The CDR3 nucleotides are TGTGCCAGCCAAAAAGCCGGGACTAGCGACGAGCAGTACTTC.

The chain combines TRBV7-3 with TRBJ2-1, with D possibly matching TRBD2 (6 bases). The CDR3 is made up of 15 amino acids. Looked up from germline, CDR1 is SGHTA and CDR2 is FQGTGA. With 5 bases removed from V and 5 bases from J, the gap between germline ends came to 16 bases. The CDR3 DNA reads TGTGCCAGCAGCCCCAAGGGGACTCGGGACAATGAGCAGTTCTTC. This gives the protein CASSPKGTRDNEQFF.

V usage is TRBV4-3 and J usage is TRBJ1-4; 7 nucleotides line up with TRBD1. V lost 4 bases and J lost 4; bases outside the gene matches: 3. In germline, CDR1 is LGHNA, CDR2 YSLEER. This CDR3 has 14 residues. The CDR3 loop reads CASSLGTVNEKLFF. The DNA for the CDR3 is TGCGCCAGCAGCCTCGGGACAGTTAATGAAAAACTGTTTTTT.

In its sample, this clone was seen once. The sample has other DNA sequences that encode this CDR3 too. The V and J genes are TRBV4-2 and TRBJ2-7; D unresolved. The V and J ends lost 0 bases and 0 bases respectively, with 9 bases between them. CDR3 length: 15 amino acids. CDR1 LGHNA and CDR2 YNFKEQ come from the germline V gene. The CDR3 is CASSQEATSSYEQYF. The CDR3 DNA is TGTGCCAGCAGCCAAGAGGCCACCAGCTCCTACGAGCAGTACTTC.

In its sample, this clone was seen a few times. This chain uses TRBV5-1 with TRBJ1-2; D is undetermined. Trimming removed 5 bases at V and 7 bases at J, with 9 bases between. The germline V gene has CDR1 SGHRS and CDR2 YFSETQ. CDR3 length: 11 residues. This CDR3 reads CASRGGSGYTF. CDR3 nucleotides: TGCGCCAGCAGGGGAGGCTCTGGCTACACCTTC.

V is TRBV2 and J is TRBJ2-2; 9 bases align to TRBD2. V lost 6 bases and J lost 1; bases outside the gene matches: 6. There are 16 residues in the CDR3. Germline V gene lookup returns CDR1 SNHLY and CDR2 FYNNEI. In DNA, the CDR3 is TGTGCCAGCAGGGAGGCGGGAGGGTTGAACACCGGGGAGCTGTTTTTT. Protein: CASREAGGLNTGELFF.